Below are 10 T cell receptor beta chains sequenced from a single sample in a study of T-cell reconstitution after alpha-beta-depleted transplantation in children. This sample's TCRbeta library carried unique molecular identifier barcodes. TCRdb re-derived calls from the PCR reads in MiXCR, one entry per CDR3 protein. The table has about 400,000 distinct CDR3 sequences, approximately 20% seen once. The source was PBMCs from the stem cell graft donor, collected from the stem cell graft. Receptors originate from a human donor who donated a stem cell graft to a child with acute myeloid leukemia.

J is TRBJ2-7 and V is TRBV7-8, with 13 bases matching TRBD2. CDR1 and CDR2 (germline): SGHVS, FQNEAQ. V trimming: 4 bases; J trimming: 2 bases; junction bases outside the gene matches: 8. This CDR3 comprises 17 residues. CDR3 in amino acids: CASSSVLAGGLPYEQYF. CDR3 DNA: TGTGCCAGCAGCTCCGTACTAGCGGGAGGGCTACCCTACGAGCAGTACTTC.

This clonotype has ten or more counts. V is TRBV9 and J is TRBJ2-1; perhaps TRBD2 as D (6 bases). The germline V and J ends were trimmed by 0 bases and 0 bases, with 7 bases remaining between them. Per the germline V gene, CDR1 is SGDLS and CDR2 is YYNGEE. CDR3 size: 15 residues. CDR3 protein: CASSVGGDSYNEQFF. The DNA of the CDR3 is TGTGCCAGCAGCGTAGGGGGGGACTCCTACAATGAGCAGTTCTTC. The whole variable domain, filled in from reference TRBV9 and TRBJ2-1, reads DSGVTQTPKHLITATGQRVTLRCSPRSGDLSVYWYQQSLDQGLQFLIQYYNGEERAKGNILERFSAQQFPDLHSELNLSSLELGDSALYFCASSVGGDSYNEQFFGPGTRLTVL.

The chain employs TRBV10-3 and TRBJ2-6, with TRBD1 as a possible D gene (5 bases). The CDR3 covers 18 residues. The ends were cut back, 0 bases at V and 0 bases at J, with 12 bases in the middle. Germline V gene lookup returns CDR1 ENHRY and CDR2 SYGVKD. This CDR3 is CAISESQGSFSGANVLTF. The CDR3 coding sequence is TGTGCCATCAGTGAGTCGCAGGGTTCATTCTCTGGGGCCAACGTCCTGACTTTC.

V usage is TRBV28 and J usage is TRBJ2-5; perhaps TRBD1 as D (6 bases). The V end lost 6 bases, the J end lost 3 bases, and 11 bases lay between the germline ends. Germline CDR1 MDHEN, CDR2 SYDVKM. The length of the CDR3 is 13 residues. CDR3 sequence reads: CASSYRTEETQYF. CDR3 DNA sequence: TGTGCCAGCAGCTACAGGACAGAAGAGACCCAGTACTTC.

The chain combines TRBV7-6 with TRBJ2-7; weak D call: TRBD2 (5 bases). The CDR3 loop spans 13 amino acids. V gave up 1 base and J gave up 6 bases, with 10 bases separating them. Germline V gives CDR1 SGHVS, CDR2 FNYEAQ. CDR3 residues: CASSLERIREQYF. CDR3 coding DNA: TGTGCCAGCAGCTTAGAGCGGATCCGCGAGCAGTACTTC. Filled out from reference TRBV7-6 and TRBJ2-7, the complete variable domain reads GAGVSQSPRYKVTKRGQDVALRCDPISGHVSLYWYRQALGQGPEFLTYFNYEAQQDKSGLPNDRFSAERPEGSISTLTIQRTEQRDSAMYRCASSLERIREQYFGPGTRLTVT.

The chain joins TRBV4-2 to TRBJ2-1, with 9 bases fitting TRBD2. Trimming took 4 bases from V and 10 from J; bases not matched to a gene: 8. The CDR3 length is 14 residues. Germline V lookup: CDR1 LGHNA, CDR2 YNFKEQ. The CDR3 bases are TGTGCCAGCAGCCTTGGGACTAGCCTGGAAGAGCAGTTCTTC. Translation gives CASSLGTSLEEQFF.

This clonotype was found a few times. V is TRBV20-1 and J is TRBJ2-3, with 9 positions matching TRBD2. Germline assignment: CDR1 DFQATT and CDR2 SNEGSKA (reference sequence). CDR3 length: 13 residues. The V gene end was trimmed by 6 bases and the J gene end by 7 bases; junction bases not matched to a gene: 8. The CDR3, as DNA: TGCAGTGCAAAGACTAGCGGAACCAATACGCAGTATTTT. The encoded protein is CSAKTSGTNTQYF.

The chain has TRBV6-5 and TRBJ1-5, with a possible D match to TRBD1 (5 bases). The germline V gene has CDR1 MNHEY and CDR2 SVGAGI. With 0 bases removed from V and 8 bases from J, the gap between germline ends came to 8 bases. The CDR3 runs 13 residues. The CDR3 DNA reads TGTGCCAGCAGTTACTCGAGGGGTAAGCCCCAGCATTTT. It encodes CASSYSRGKPQHF.

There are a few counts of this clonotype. The CDR3 sequence: CASSPSATWLNTEAFF. The CDR3 DNA follows: TGTGCCAGCAGCCCTTCGGCGACTTGGCTTAACACTGAAGCTTTCTTT. V and J are TRBV7-9 and TRBJ1-1; D not resolved. V was pared by 5 bases and J by 2 bases, with 18 bases between. Germline assignment: CDR1 SEHNR and CDR2 FQNEAQ (reference sequence). The CDR3 is 16 residues long.

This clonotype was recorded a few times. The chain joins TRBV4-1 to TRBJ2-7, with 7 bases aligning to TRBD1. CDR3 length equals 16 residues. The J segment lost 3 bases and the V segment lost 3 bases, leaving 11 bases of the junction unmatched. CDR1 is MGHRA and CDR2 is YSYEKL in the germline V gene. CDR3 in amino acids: CASSQDEPGQSYEQYF. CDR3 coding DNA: TGCGCCAGCAGCCAGGACGAACCGGGACAGAGCTACGAGCAGTACTTC.